The present TCR beta chain was sequenced within a study of cytomegalovirus exposure and HLA in healthy donors. The study ran its PCR with 60 Vbeta and 13 Jbeta primers. TCRdb keeps only in-frame clones here, not all; method: immunoSEQ multiplex PCR. The table lists approximately 140,000 clones, with roughly 2.5% in the top ten. This sequence was found in a man in his forties or fifties in good health and CMV-seronegative. The sample comprised PBMCs.

The CDR3 region is CAISEGREIQETQYF. The CDR3 DNA reads as TGTGCCATCAGTGAGGGCAGGGAAATCCAAGAGACCCAGTACTTC. This chain uses TRBV10-3 with TRBJ2-5; D may be TRBD1 (5 bases). Germline V gene data show CDR1 as ENHRY and CDR2 as SYGVKD. Trimming pared 2 bases from V and 1 base from J, leaving 11 bases between. The CDR3 runs 15 residues.